The rows below give T cell receptor beta chains drawn from one sample of a study of blood T cell repertoires in COVID-19. Measured with immunoSEQ multiplex PCR; TCRdb has only the in-frame clones, and not every one. This sample yields roughly 39,000 clones, of which more than 65% are seen a single time; approximately 23% belongs to the top ten. Sequenced material: peripheral blood. These receptors originate from a man aged 65 to 85 with acute or convalescent COVID-19. The conserved cysteine and the conserved F or W are not part of the CDR3 here.

V: TRBV2; CDR3: ASSQRSGANVLT
V: TRBV2; CDR3: ASRWTEGYGYT
V: TRBV7-2; CDR3: ASSAGQVGNQPQH
V: TRBV6-2/TRBV6-3; CDR3: ASSYRGALYGYT
V: TRBV28; CDR3: ASSYRGRGNGEQY
V: TRBV19; CDR3: ASSIGGDNSPLH
V: TRBV6-2/TRBV6-3; CDR3: ASSYRRAGAANEQF
V: TRBV5-5; CDR3: ASSSGNTEAF
V: TRBV7-8; CDR3: ASRGRGKETQY
V: TRBV4-1; CDR3: ASSPQTGGYGYT
V: TRBV28; CDR3: ASRGTGATSYNEQF
V: TRBV28; CDR3: ASSLAQTSNQPQH
V: TRBV6-5; CDR3: ASCCGNGNTIY
V: TRBV10-3; CDR3: AISAPLTSGRDEQY
V: TRBV5-1; CDR3: ASSLEQSVTNGYT
V: TRBV24-1; CDR3: ATSDFREQY
V: TRBV28; CDR3: ASSSGGAYNEQF
V: TRBV4-3; CDR3: ASSPGTGNYEQY
V: TRBV27; CDR3: ASSLTTQGANQPQH
V: TRBV2; CDR3: ASRRDSTDTQY
V: TRBV4-3; CDR3: ASSHVTGSGANVLT
V: TRBV19; CDR3: ASIQQGVVNQPQH
V: TRBV28; CDR3: ASSFPARGRDNEQF
V: TRBV15; CDR3: ATSRSGLAGVSDTQY
V: TRBV10-2; CDR3: ASEGPAANTGELF
V: TRBV19; CDR3: ASSWAGITSPLH
V: TRBV6-1; CDR3: ASSETGSTDTQY
V: TRBV7-3; CDR3: ASSPMRTDYGYT
V: TRBV18; CDR3: ASSPPGLVRETQY
V: TRBV28; CDR3: ASSSRQGWNEKLF
V: TRBV7-3; CDR3: ASSMGLATGELF
V: TRBV27; CDR3: ASSLRATVGEKLF
V: TRBV28; CDR3: ASTNGGTQY
V: TRBV28; CDR3: ASSSPSPPDTQY
V: TRBV19; CDR3: ASSMVSGTMEY
V: TRBV2; CDR3: ASSEQGYEQY